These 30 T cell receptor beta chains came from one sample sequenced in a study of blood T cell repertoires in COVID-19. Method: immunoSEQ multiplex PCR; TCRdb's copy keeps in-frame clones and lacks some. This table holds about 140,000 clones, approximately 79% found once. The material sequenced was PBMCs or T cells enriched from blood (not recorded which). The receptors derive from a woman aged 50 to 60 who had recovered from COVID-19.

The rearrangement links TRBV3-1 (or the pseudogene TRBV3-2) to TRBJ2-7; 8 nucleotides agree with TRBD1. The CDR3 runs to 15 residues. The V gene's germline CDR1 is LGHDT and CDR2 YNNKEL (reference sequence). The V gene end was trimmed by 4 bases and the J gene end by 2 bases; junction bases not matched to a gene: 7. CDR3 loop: CASSLLGTGPYEQYF. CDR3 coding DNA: TGTGCCAGCAGCCTTCTGGGGACAGGCCCCTACGAGCAGTACTTC.

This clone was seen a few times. The CDR3 region is CASSIQSGQNIQYF. The DNA of the CDR3 is TGTGCCAGCAGCATACAGAGCGGCCAAAACATTCAGTACTTC. The J gene is TRBJ2-4, the V gene TRBV6-5; TRBD2 is a possible D gene (5 bases). Germline assignment: CDR1 MNHEY and CDR2 SVGAGI. Trimming removed 6 bases at V and 5 bases at J, with 14 bases between. The CDR3 sequence is 14 residues long.

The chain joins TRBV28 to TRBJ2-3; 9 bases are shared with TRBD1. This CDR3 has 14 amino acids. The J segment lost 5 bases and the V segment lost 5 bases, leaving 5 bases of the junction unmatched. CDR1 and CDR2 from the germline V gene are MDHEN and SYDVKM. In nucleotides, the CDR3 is TGTGCCAGCAGTCCTGGGACAGGGATAGATACGCAGTATTTT. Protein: CASSPGTGIDTQYF. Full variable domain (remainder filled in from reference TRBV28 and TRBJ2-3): DVKVTQSSRYLVKRTGEKVFLECVQDMDHENMFWYRQDPGLGLRLIYFSYDVKMKEKGDIPEGYSVSREKKERFSLILESASTNQTSMYLCASSPGTGIDTQYFGPGTRLTVL.

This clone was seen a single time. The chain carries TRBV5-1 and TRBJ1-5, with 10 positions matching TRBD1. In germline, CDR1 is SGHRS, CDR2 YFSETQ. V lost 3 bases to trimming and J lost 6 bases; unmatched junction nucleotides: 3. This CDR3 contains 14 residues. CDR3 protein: CASSSTGGSQPQHF. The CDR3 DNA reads TGCGCCAGCAGCTCGACAGGGGGCAGTCAGCCCCAGCATTTT.

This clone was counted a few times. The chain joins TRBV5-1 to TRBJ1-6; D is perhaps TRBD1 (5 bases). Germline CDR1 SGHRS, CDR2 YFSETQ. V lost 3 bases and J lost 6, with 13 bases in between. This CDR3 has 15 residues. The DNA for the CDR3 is TGCGCCAGCAGCTCGCAGGGCGATAGTAATTCACCCCTCCACTTT. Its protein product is CASSSQGDSNSPLHF.

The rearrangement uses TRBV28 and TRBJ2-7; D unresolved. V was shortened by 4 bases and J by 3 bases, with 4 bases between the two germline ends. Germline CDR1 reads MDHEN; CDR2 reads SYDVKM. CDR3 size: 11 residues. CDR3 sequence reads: CASSSFYEQYF. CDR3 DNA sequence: TGTGCCAGCAGTTCATTCTACGAGCAGTACTTC.

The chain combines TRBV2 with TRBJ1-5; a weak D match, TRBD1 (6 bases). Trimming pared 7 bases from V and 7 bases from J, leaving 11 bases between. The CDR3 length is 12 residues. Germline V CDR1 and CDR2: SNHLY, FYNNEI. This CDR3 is CASKGGDQPQHF. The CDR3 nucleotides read TGTGCCAGCAAGGGGGGGGACCAGCCCCAGCATTTT. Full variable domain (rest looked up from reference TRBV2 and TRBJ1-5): EPEVTQTPSHQVTQMGQEVILRCVPISNHLYFYWYRQILGQKVEFLVSFYNNEISEKSEIFDDQFSVERPDGSNFTLKIRSTKLEDSAMYFCASKGGDQPQHFGDGTRLSIL.

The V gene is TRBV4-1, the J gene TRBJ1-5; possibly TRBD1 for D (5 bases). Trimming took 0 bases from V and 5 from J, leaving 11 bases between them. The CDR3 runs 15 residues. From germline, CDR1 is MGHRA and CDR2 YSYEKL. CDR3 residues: CASSQEVTGDQPQHF. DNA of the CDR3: TGCGCCAGCAGCCAAGAGGTCACGGGGGATCAGCCCCAGCATTTT.

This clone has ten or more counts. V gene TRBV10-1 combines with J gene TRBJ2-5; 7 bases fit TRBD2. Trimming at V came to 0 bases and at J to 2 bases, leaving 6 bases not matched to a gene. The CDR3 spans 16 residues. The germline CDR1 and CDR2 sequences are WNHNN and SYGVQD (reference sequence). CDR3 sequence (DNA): TGCGCCAGCAGTGAGTCGACGGGAGCGGGGCAAGAGACCCAGTACTTC. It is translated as CASSESTGAGQETQYF.

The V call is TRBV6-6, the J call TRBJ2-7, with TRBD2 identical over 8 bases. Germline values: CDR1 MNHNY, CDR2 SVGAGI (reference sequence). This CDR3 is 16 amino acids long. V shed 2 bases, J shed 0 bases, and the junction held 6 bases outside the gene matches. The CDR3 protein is CASSYASGRLSYEQYF. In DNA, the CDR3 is TGTGCCAGCAGTTACGCCAGCGGGAGACTCTCCTACGAGCAGTACTTC.

CDR3 DNA sequence: TGTGCCAGTAGTGCCAATGGGCGTCAGCCCCAGCATTTT. Protein product: CASSANGRQPQHF. The rearrangement uses TRBV19 and TRBJ1-5, with no clear D. Germline assignment: CDR1 LNHDA and CDR2 SQIVND (reference sequence). Between the trimmed V and J ends, which lost 5 bases and 6 bases, there was a span of 11 bases. The CDR3 runs 13 residues. Based on the CDR3 plus reference TRBV19 and TRBJ1-5, the full variable domain is DGGITQSPKYLFRKEGQNVTLSCEQNLNHDAMYWYRQDPGQGLRLIYYSQIVNDFQKGDIAEGYSVSREKKESFPLTVTSAQKNPTAFYLCASSANGRQPQHFGDGTRLSIL.

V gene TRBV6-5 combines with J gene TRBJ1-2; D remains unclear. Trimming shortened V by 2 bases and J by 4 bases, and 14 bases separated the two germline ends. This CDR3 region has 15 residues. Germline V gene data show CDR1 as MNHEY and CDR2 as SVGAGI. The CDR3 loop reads CASSYRSLLGYGYTF. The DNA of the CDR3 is TGTGCCAGCAGTTACCGGTCCCTCCTTGGCTATGGCTACACCTTC.

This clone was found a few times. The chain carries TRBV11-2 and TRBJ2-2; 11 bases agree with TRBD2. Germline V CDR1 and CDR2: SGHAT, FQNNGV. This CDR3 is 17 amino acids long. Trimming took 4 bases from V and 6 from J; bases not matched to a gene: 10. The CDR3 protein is CASSSRLAGGNPGELFF. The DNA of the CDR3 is TGTGCCAGCAGCTCCCGGCTAGCGGGGGGTAATCCCGGGGAGCTGTTTTTT.

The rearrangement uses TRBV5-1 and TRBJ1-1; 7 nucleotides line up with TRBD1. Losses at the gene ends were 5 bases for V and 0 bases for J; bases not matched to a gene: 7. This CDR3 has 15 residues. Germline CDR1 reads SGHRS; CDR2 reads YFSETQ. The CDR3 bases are TGCGCCAGCAGACCTAGGACAGGTTTGAACACTGAAGCTTTCTTT. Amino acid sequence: CASRPRTGLNTEAFF.

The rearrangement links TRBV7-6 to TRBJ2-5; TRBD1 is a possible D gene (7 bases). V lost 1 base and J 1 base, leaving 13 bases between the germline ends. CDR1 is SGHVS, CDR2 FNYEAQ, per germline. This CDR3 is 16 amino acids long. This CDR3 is CASSLGRGRTQETQYF. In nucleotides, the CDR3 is TGTGCCAGCAGCTTAGGGAGGGGGCGCACCCAAGAGACCCAGTACTTC. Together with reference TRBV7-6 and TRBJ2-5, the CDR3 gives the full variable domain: GAGVSQSPRYKVTKRGQDVALRCDPISGHVSLYWYRQALGQGPEFLTYFNYEAQQDKSGLPNDRFSAERPEGSISTLTIQRTEQRDSAMYRCASSLGRGRTQETQYFGPGTRLLVL.

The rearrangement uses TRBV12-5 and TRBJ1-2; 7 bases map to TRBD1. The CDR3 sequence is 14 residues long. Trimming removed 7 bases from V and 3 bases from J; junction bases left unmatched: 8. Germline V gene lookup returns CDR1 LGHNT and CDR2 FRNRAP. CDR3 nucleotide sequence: TGTGCTAGTGCCCGGACAGGTGCTCACTATGGCTACACCTTC. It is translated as CASARTGAHYGYTF.

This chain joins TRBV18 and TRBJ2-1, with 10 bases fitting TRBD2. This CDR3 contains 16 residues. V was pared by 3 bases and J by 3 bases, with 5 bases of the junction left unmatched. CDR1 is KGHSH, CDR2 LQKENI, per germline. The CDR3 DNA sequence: TGTGCCAGCTCACCTCCGGGACTAGCGTTCTACAATGAGCAGTTCTTC. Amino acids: CASSPPGLAFYNEQFF.

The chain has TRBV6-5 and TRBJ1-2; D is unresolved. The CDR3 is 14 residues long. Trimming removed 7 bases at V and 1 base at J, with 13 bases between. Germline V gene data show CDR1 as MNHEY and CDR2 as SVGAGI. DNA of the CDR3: TGTGCCAGCACCCAAGGAGGTAATAACTATGGCTACACCTTC. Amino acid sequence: CASTQGGNNYGYTF.

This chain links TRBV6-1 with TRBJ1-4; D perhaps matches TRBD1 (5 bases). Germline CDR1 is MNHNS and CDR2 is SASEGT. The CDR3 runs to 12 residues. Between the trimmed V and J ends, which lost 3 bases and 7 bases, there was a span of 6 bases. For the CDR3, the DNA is TGTGCCAGCAGTGACAGGGCTGAAAAACTGTTTTTT. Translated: CASSDRAEKLFF.

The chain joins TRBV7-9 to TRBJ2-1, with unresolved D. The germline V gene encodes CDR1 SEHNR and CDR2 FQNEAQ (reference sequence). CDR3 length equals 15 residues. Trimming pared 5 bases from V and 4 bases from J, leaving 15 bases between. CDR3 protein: CASSMRGNGYNEQFF. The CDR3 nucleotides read TGTGCCAGCAGCATGCGAGGCAATGGGTACAATGAGCAGTTCTTC.

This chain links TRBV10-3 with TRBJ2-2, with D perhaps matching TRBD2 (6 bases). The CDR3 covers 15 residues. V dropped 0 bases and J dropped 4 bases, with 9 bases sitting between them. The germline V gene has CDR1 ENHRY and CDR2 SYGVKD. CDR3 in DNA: TGTGCCATCAGTGAGTCAATGGGGGGCACCGGGGAGCTGTTTTTT. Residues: CAISESMGGTGELFF.

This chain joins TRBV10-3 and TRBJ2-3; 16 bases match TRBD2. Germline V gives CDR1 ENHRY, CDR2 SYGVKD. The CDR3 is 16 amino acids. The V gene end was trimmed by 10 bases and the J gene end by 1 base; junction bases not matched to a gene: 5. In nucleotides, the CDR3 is TGTGCCACCGGGACTAGCGGGGGGGTAGGCACAGATACGCAGTATTTT. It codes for CATGTSGGVGTDTQYF.

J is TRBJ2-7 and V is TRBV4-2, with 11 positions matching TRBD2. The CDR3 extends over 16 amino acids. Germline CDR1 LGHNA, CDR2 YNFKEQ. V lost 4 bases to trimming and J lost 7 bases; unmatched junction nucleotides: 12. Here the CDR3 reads CASSRTTSGGTQEQYF. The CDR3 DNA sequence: TGTGCCAGCAGCCGAACCACTAGCGGGGGAACCCAGGAGCAGTACTTC.

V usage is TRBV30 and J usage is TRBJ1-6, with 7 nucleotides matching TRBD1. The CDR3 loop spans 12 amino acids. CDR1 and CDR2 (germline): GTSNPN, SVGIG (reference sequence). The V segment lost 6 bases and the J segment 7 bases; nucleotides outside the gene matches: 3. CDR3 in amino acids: CACDRENSPLHF. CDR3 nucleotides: TGTGCCTGTGACAGGGAGAATTCACCCCTCCACTTT. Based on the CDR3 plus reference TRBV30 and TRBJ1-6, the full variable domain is SQTIHQWPATLVQPVGSPLSLECTVEGTSNPNLYWYRQAAGRGLQLLFYSVGIGQISSEVPQNLSASRPQDRQFILSSKKLLLSDSGFYLCACDRENSPLHFGNGTRLTVT.

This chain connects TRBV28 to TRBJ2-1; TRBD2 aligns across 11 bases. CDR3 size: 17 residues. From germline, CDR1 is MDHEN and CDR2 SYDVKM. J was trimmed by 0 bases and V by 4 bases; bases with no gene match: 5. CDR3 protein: CASSSRTSGSSYNEQFF. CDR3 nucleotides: TGTGCCAGCAGTTCAAGGACTAGCGGGTCCTCCTACAATGAGCAGTTCTTC.

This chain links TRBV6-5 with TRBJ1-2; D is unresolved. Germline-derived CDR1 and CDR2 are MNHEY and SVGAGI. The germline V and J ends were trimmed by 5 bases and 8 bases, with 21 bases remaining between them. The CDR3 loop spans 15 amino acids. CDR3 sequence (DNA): TGTGCCAGCAGTAGATCCGGGAGCCTCCCGAAAGGCTACACCTTC. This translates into CASSRSGSLPKGYTF.

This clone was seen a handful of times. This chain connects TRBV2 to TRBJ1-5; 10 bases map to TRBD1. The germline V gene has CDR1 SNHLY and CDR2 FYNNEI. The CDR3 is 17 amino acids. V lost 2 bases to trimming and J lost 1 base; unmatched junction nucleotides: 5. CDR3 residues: CASSERGTGVSNQPQHF. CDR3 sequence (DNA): TGTGCCAGCAGTGAAAGGGGGACAGGGGTGAGCAATCAGCCCCAGCATTTT. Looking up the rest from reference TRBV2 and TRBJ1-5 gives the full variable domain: EPEVTQTPSHQVTQMGQEVILRCVPISNHLYFYWYRQILGQKVEFLVSFYNNEISEKSEIFDDQFSVERPDGSNFTLKIRSTKLEDSAMYFCASSERGTGVSNQPQHFGDGTRLSIL.

CDR3 in DNA: TGTGCCAGTGGGGAATCGGAGGGGAGCTATGGCTACACCTTC. This sequence encodes CASGESEGSYGYTF. This chain connects TRBV19 to TRBJ1-2, with D tentatively TRBD1 (5 bases). Per germline, CDR1 LNHDA and CDR2 SQIVND (reference sequence). This CDR3 comprises 14 residues. Trimming took 8 bases from V and 4 from J, leaving 17 bases between them.

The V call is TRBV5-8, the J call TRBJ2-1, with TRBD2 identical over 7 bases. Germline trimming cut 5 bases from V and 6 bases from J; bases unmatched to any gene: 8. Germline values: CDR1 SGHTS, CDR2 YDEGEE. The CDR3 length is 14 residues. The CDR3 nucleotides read TGTGCCAGCAGTTCAGCGGGATTACTCAATGAGCAGTTCTTC. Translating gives CASSSAGLLNEQFF.

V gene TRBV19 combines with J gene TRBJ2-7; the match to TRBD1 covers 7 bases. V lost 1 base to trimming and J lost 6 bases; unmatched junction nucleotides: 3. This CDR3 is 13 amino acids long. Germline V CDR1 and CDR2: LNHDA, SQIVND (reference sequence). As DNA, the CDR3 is TGTGCCAGTAGTATAGGTACAGGGGCCGAGCAGTACTTC. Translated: CASSIGTGAEQYF. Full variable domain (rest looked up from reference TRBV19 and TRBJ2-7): DGGITQSPKYLFRKEGQNVTLSCEQNLNHDAMYWYRQDPGQGLRLIYYSQIVNDFQKGDIAEGYSVSREKKESFPLTVTSAQKNPTAFYLCASSIGTGAEQYFGPGTRLTVT.